This T cell receptor beta chain was captured by sequencing in a study of kidney transplant recipient with SARS-CoV-2 infection. TCRdb re-called the reads with MiXCR, one entry per CDR3 protein. The repertoire holds fewer than 250,000 distinct CDR3 sequences, with 29% as singletons. CDR3 length: 13 amino acids. The V gene's germline CDR1 is MNHEY and CDR2 SVGAGI. About this clonotype itself: It may be a read error: a sequence one base away is much more abundant.

V gene TRBV6-5 combines with J gene TRBJ1-2; D is unclear. The TCR comes from a male patient between 25 and 40 years old who had COVID-19 and was a kidney transplant recipient. A subset of T cells may come from the graft donor. The sequencing used a blood sample, collected at baseline and between days 110 and 120 from a kidney transplant recipient. The DNA of the CDR3 is TGTGCCAGCAGTTCGGGCCGTAACTATGACTACACCTTC. The encoded protein is CASSSGRNYDYTF.